The next 24 T cell receptor beta chains were all read from a single sample in a study of cytomegalovirus exposure and HLA in healthy donors (TCRdb year 2017). Library construction relied on the immunoSEQ multiplex PCR assay. For the multiplex PCR, a mixture combining 60 forward primers for TCR Vbeta segments and 13 reverse primers for TCR Jbeta segments was used. TCRdb carries this immuneACCESS record with in-frame sequences only. Its versions omit some clonotypes, under half of them owing to an unresolved V gene in the studies checked, with the rest unexplained. The sample profile shows about 130,000 clones; under 85% of them were found once. Under 2% of the sample goes to the ten largest clones. Sequencing was done on a sample of PBMCs. Receptors originate from a boy between 10 and 17 years old in good health and CMV-seronegative.

This clone was seen more than once but under ten times. The V and J genes are TRBV7-8 and TRBJ2-5; the match to TRBD1 covers 7 bases. V shed 10 bases and J 3 bases; nucleotides not matched to a gene: 8. Germline V lookup: CDR1 SGHVS, CDR2 FQNEAQ. CDR3 length equals 13 residues. The CDR3 DNA reads TGTGCCACTACAGGGGCGGTTGAAGAGACCCAGTACTTC. As protein: CATTGAVEETQYF.

The DNA of the CDR3 is TGTGCCAGCTCCCTCCAAATTGCCGGGACAGGGGGCACTGAAGCTTTCTTT. This sequence encodes CASSLQIAGTGGTEAFF. The chain is built from TRBV18 and TRBJ1-1, with TRBD1 identical over 11 bases. The germline gives CDR1 KGHSH, CDR2 LQKENI. The V segment lost 6 bases and the J segment 4 bases; nucleotides outside the gene matches: 13. The length of the CDR3 is 17 residues. The variable domain in full, with the rest retrieved from reference TRBV18 and TRBJ1-1, is NAGVMQNPRHLVRRRGQEARLRCSPMKGHSHVYWYRQLPEEGLKFMVYLQKENIIDESGMPKERFSAEFPKEGPSILRIQQVVRGDSAAYFCASSLQIAGTGGTEAFFGQGTRLTVV.

The J gene is TRBJ1-1, the V gene TRBV29-1; D is ambiguous. The CDR3 covers 12 residues. The germline V gene encodes CDR1 SQVTM and CDR2 ANQGSEA. Trimming pared 7 bases from V and 0 bases from J, leaving 9 bases between. CDR3 in amino acids: CSASRMNTEAFF. CDR3 sequence (DNA): TGCAGCGCCAGTCGCATGAACACTGAAGCTTTCTTT.

V usage is TRBV7-3 and J usage is TRBJ1-2; weak D call: TRBD1 (6 bases). This CDR3 region has 14 residues. Germline V gene data show CDR1 as SGHTA and CDR2 as FQGTGA. V was clipped by 3 bases and J by 6 bases, with 14 bases between them. CDR3 sequence reads: CASSFIGQPNGYTF. CDR3 DNA: TGTGCCAGCAGCTTCATAGGACAGCCAAATGGCTACACCTTC.

The chain carries TRBV7-2 and TRBJ1-2; D perhaps matches TRBD1 (5 bases). CDR3 length: 13 residues. CDR1 is SGHTA and CDR2 is FQGNSA in the germline V gene. The V end was cut by 3 bases, the J end by 4 bases, with 9 bases between. The CDR3 DNA reads as TGTGCCAGCAGCTTGGACATTCTCTATGGCTACACCTTC. This translates into CASSLDILYGYTF.

The V call is TRBV27, the J call TRBJ2-1, with D possibly being TRBD1 (5 bases). V lost 5 bases and J lost 0, with 11 bases in between. This CDR3 has 15 amino acids. The V gene's germline CDR1 is MNHEY and CDR2 SMNVEV (reference sequence). As DNA, the CDR3 is TGTGCCAGCAGTACCTACAGGCTCTCCTACAATGAGCAGTTCTTC. It is translated as CASSTYRLSYNEQFF.

The chain has TRBV7-8 and TRBJ2-7; 11 bases align to TRBD1. The CDR3 covers 15 residues. Trimming cost V 3 bases and J 2 bases; bases outside gene matches: 3. Germline CDR1 is SGHVS and CDR2 is FQNEAQ. CDR3 sequence (DNA): TGTGCCAGCAGCTTGGGGACAGGGGGGCCCTACGAGCAGTACTTC. Translated: CASSLGTGGPYEQYF.

This clone was seen once. The CDR3 region has the DNA TGCGCCAGCAGCCAAGGTTCTAGCGGGGCCCCGGAGCAGTTCTTC. Protein product: CASSQGSSGAPEQFF. This chain uses TRBV4-1 with TRBJ2-1, with TRBD2 matching 9 bases. The trim removed 1 base at V and 10 bases at J, leaving 8 bases unmatched. The CDR3 has 15 residues. Germline lookup yields CDR1 MGHRA and CDR2 YSYEKL.

The chain is built from TRBV2 and TRBJ1-6; 8 nucleotides line up with TRBD1. Germline values: CDR1 SNHLY, CDR2 FYNNEI. CDR3 length: 14 residues. The V segment lost 9 bases and the J segment 7 bases; nucleotides outside the gene matches: 8. CDR3 protein: CARRPGQENSPLHF. DNA for the CDR3: TGTGCCAGAAGACCGGGACAGGAAAATTCACCCCTCCACTTT.

This sequence joins TRBV7-9 and TRBJ2-7; 7 nucleotides match TRBD1. The CDR3 covers 15 residues. Losses at the gene ends were 5 bases for V and 3 bases for J; bases not matched to a gene: 10. Germline V gene sequence: CDR1 SEHNR, CDR2 FQNEAQ (reference sequence). The CDR3 sequence: CASSPWTGYFYEQYF. CDR3 in DNA: TGTGCCAGCAGCCCGTGGACAGGATATTTCTACGAGCAGTACTTC.

The chain uses TRBV27 and TRBJ1-6, with 12 bases lining up with TRBD1. In germline, CDR1 is MNHEY, CDR2 SMNVEV (reference sequence). The CDR3 loop spans 17 amino acids. With 8 bases clipped from V and 7 bases from J, the junction kept 12 bases outside the gene matches. The CDR3 DNA reads as TGTGCCAGCTTTCCGGGACAGGGGGCGTCTCGGAATTCACCCCTCCACTTT. It yields the protein CASFPGQGASRNSPLHF.

The V gene is TRBV5-6, the J gene TRBJ2-2, with 7 bases that match TRBD1. The CDR3 sequence is 15 residues long. CDR1 is SGHDT, CDR2 YYEEEE, per germline. V was pared by 5 bases and J by 5 bases, with 9 bases of the junction left unmatched. The CDR3 loop reads CASSYRQGGTGELFF. CDR3 nucleotides: TGTGCCAGCAGTTATCGACAGGGTGGTACCGGGGAGCTGTTTTTT. Supplemented by reference TRBV5-6 and TRBJ2-2, the full variable domain reads DAGVTQSPTHLIKTRGQQVTLRCSPKSGHDTVSWYQQALGQGPQFIFQYYEEEERQRGNFPDRFSGHQFPNYSSELNVNALLLGDSALYLCASSYRQGGTGELFFGEGSRLTVL.

This clone has only a few counts. The chain has TRBV29-1 and TRBJ2-7; a possible D gene is TRBD2 (6 bases). The germline CDR1 and CDR2 sequences are SQVTM and ANQGSEA. This CDR3 contains 12 residues. Trimming took 5 bases from V and 0 from J, leaving 8 bases between them. CDR3 in amino acids: CSVTSSSYEQYF. The CDR3 bases are TGCAGCGTTACTAGCAGCTCCTACGAGCAGTACTTC.

This rearrangement joins TRBV13 to TRBJ2-3; D might be TRBD2 (6 bases). The ends were cut back, 1 base at V and 4 bases at J, with 18 bases in the middle. CDR1 is PRHDT and CDR2 is FYEKMQ in the germline V gene (reference sequence). This CDR3 has 17 amino acids. As DNA, the CDR3 is TGTGCCAGCAGCTTAGTGGTAGCGGCCAATAGGTCAGATACGCAGTATTTT. Amino acids: CASSLVVAANRSDTQYF.

J is TRBJ2-7 and V is TRBV6-5, with 8 bases that match TRBD2. The CDR3 is 16 amino acids. Germline V CDR1 and CDR2: MNHEY, SVGAGI. Trimming removed 0 bases from V and 2 bases from J; junction bases left unmatched: 6. The CDR3 region is CASSYSMRGVAYEQYF. CDR3 DNA: TGTGCCAGCAGTTACTCGATGCGGGGGGTGGCCTACGAGCAGTACTTC.

The V and J genes are TRBV6-1 and TRBJ1-6, with D unclear. The CDR3 is 17 residues long. The V end lost 1 base, the J end lost 1 base, and 11 bases lay between the germline ends. CDR1 is MNHNS and CDR2 is SASEGT in the germline V gene. The CDR3 is CASSEEVRGSYNSPLHF. CDR3 sequence (DNA): TGTGCCAGCAGTGAAGAAGTCCGGGGATCCTATAATTCACCCCTCCACTTT.

V gene TRBV19 combines with J gene TRBJ1-1; 7 nucleotides line up with TRBD1. Germline V gene data show CDR1 as LNHDA and CDR2 as SQIVND (reference sequence). CDR3 length equals 13 residues. With 1 base clipped from V and 5 bases from J, the junction kept 1 base outside the gene matches. The CDR3 is CASSIAQGTEAFF. Written as DNA, the CDR3 is TGTGCCAGTAGTATAGCACAGGGGACTGAAGCTTTCTTT.

In DNA, the CDR3 is TGTGCCAGCAGCAAACCGGGGACAGGGCCGAAGTTCACTGAAGCTTTCTTT. Translation: CASSKPGTGPKFTEAFF. V and J are TRBV21-1 and TRBJ1-1; TRBD1 is taken as the D call from the table, unchecked against the DNA. TRBV21-1 is a recognized pseudogene. This CDR3 comprises 17 residues.

To note about this clone: The CDR3 end shows no conserved phenylalanine or tryptophan, and so a read error is likely. Because the CDR3's place on the DNA is in doubt, the DNA is left out and the CDR3 is given as listed by TCRdb. This sequence joins TRBV5-6 and TRBJ2-7; whether TRBD2, the table's D call, matches the DNA was not checked. Germline loops: CDR1 SGHDT, CDR2 YYEEEE. From its first to its last residue, the CDR3 has 9 amino acids. The CDR3 loop reads CASSPREVL.

The rearrangement joins TRBV5-1 to TRBJ2-7; 8 bases match TRBD2. The germline gives CDR1 SGHRS, CDR2 YFSETQ. The V segment lost 3 bases and the J segment 6 bases; nucleotides outside the gene matches: 5. The CDR3 spans 13 residues. The CDR3 sequence is CASSSTLAGEQYF. For the CDR3, the DNA is TGCGCCAGCAGCTCAACGCTAGCGGGCGAGCAGTACTTC. Filled out from reference TRBV5-1 and TRBJ2-7, the complete variable domain reads KAGVTQTPRYLIKTRGQQVTLSCSPISGHRSVSWYQQTPGQGLQFLFEYFSETQRNKGNFPGRFSGRQFSNSRSEMNVSTLELGDSALYLCASSSTLAGEQYFGPGTRLTVT.

This sequence joins TRBV25-1 and TRBJ2-5, with 8 bases lining up with TRBD1. The germline V gene encodes CDR1 MGHDK and CDR2 SYGVNS. The J segment lost 1 base and the V segment lost 5 bases, leaving 6 bases of the junction unmatched. CDR3 length: 15 amino acids. The CDR3 loop is CASSSPGQVQETQYF. As DNA, the CDR3 is TGTGCCAGCAGTTCGCCGGGACAGGTCCAAGAGACCCAGTACTTC.

The V and J genes are TRBV2 and TRBJ1-2; D may be TRBD1 (5 bases). V was shortened by 4 bases and J by 8 bases, with 14 bases between the two germline ends. This CDR3 is 13 amino acids long. Per the germline V gene, CDR1 is SNHLY and CDR2 is FYNNEI. CDR3 nucleotide sequence: TGTGCCAGCAGTGTCCAGGCAGGGAACGGCTACACCTTC. Amino acids: CASSVQAGNGYTF.

The rearrangement joins TRBV5-1 to TRBJ2-1, with 13 bases identical to TRBD2. The CDR3 covers 17 residues. Looked up from germline, CDR1 is SGHRS and CDR2 is YFSETQ. V shed 2 bases and J 4 bases; nucleotides not matched to a gene: 6. CDR3 protein: CASSFRTSGGSYNEQFF. The CDR3 nucleotides read TGCGCCAGCAGCTTTAGGACTAGCGGGGGTTCATACAATGAGCAGTTCTTC.

The genes are TRBV7-2 and TRBJ2-1; TRBD2 aligns across 7 bases. Trimming at V came to 5 bases and at J to 0 bases, leaving 1 base not matched to a gene. Germline V CDR1 and CDR2: SGHTA, FQGNSA. This CDR3 comprises 14 residues. CDR3 amino acids: CASSASGSYNEQFF. The CDR3 region has the DNA TGTGCCAGCAGCGCTAGCGGCTCCTACAATGAGCAGTTCTTC.